Each of the 14 T cell receptor beta chains below was sequenced from the same sample in a study of blood T cell repertoires in COVID-19. Clones were sequenced by immunoSEQ multiplex PCR, and TCRdb holds only the in-frame ones, with some missing. Here the sample spans approximately 310,000 clones, more than 70% being singletons. The specimen was peripheral blood. The receptors were sampled from a woman in her 50s who had recovered from COVID-19.

This chain links TRBV28 with TRBJ2-1; no reliable D call. From germline, CDR1 is MDHEN and CDR2 SYDVKM. Trimming shortened V by 7 bases and J by 10 bases, and 14 bases separated the two germline ends. The CDR3 extends over 12 amino acids. CDR3 region: CASTTSLREQFF. The DNA of the CDR3 is TGTGCCAGCACCACCTCACTTCGGGAGCAGTTCTTC.

The J gene is TRBJ1-5, the V gene TRBV5-6, with D uncertain. This CDR3 is 16 amino acids long. CDR1 and CDR2 from the germline V gene are SGHDT and YYEEEE. V shed 2 bases and J shed 8 bases, with 20 bases lying between them. The CDR3 region has the DNA TGTGCCAGCAGCTTCTACTCCCGGGAGGGTTTTGAGCCCCAGCATTTT. It encodes CASSFYSREGFEPQHF. Full variable domain (missing parts from reference TRBV5-6 and TRBJ1-5): DAGVTQSPTHLIKTRGQQVTLRCSPKSGHDTVSWYQQALGQGPQFIFQYYEEEERQRGNFPDRFSGHQFPNYSSELNVNALLLGDSALYLCASSFYSREGFEPQHFGDGTRLSIL.

This chain joins TRBV29-1 and TRBJ2-3, with 7 bases matching TRBD1. Germline lookup yields CDR1 SQVTM and CDR2 ANQGSEA. The junction had 9 bases not matched to a gene; V was cut back by 8 bases and J by 1 base. This CDR3 has 14 residues. The CDR3 nucleotides read TGCAGCACCAGACAGGGTGGCGGCACAGATACGCAGTATTTT. It specifies CSTRQGGGTDTQYF.

Concerning this clone: The junction departs from the called germline gene at one end, perhaps through a read error. The chain employs TRBV3-1 (or the pseudogene TRBV3-2) and TRBJ1-1; TRBD1 agrees at 7 bases. Germline assignment: CDR1 LGHDT and CDR2 YNNKEL (reference sequence). CDR3 length equals 16 residues. CDR3 nucleotides: TGTGCCAGCAGCCAAGTGGGGACCAGGGGGAACGCTGAAGCTTTCTTT. Amino acid sequence: CASSQVGTRGNAEAFF.

V usage is TRBV19 and J usage is TRBJ2-1; 10 bases line up with TRBD2. In germline, CDR1 is LNHDA, CDR2 SQIVND (reference sequence). This CDR3 contains 20 residues. The ends lost 2 bases at V and 5 bases at J; junction bases unmatched: 18. As DNA, the CDR3 is TGTGCCAGTAGTATAAGCGGCCTAGCGGGGGCCCTCGGCTTTAACAATGAGCAGTTCTTC. As protein: CASSISGLAGALGFNNEQFF. The variable domain in full, completed from reference TRBV19 and TRBJ2-1, reads DGGITQSPKYLFRKEGQNVTLSCEQNLNHDAMYWYRQDPGQGLRLIYYSQIVNDFQKGDIAEGYSVSREKKESFPLTVTSAQKNPTAFYLCASSISGLAGALGFNNEQFFGPGTRLTVL.

The chain has TRBV30 and TRBJ2-3; 12 bases match TRBD2. The germline gives CDR1 GTSNPN, CDR2 SVGIG (reference sequence). This CDR3 region has 15 residues. Trimming cost V 2 bases and J 3 bases; bases outside gene matches: 3. The CDR3 is CAWSRLAGATDTQYF. The CDR3 DNA reads as TGTGCCTGGAGTAGACTAGCGGGGGCAACAGATACGCAGTATTTT. Complete variable domain (other parts from reference TRBV30 and TRBJ2-3): SQTIHQWPATLVQPVGSPLSLECTVEGTSNPNLYWYRQAAGRGLQLLFYSVGIGQISSEVPQNLSASRPQDRQFILSSKKLLLSDSGFYLCAWSRLAGATDTQYFGPGTRLTVL.

V gene TRBV3-1 (or the pseudogene TRBV3-2) combines with J gene TRBJ1-2; possible D gene TRBD1, 5 bases. The germline V gene encodes CDR1 LGHDT and CDR2 YNNKEL (reference sequence). The CDR3 runs 15 residues. The V and J ends lost 1 base and 7 bases respectively, with 16 bases between them. The CDR3, as DNA: TGTGCCAGCAGCCAAGTGACCCGGGGGAGATCTGGCTACACCTTC. Protein sequence: CASSQVTRGRSGYTF.

This clone has a single count. The chain is built from TRBV10-3 and TRBJ2-7; D unclear. Germline CDR1 and CDR2: ENHRY and SYGVKD. V gave up 10 bases and J gave up 1 base, with 8 bases separating them. The CDR3 spans 11 residues. In nucleotides, the CDR3 is TGTGCCAGCAGCAGGTCCTACGAGCAGTACTTC. Encoded protein: CASSRSYEQYF.

The chain has TRBV5-6 and TRBJ2-1; 8 nucleotides line up with TRBD2. The germline CDR1 and CDR2 sequences are SGHDT and YYEEEE. Unmatched junction bases numbered 16, after V lost 5 bases and J lost 6 bases. The CDR3 covers 17 residues. Written as DNA, the CDR3 is TGTGCCAGCAGAACCCCGGGGCAGCGGGAGATCGGCAATGAGCAGTTCTTC. Translating gives CASRTPGQREIGNEQFF.

The rearrangement joins TRBV3-1 (or the pseudogene TRBV3-2) to TRBJ2-7; D might be TRBD1 (7 bases). CDR1 is LGHDT and CDR2 is YNNKEL in the germline V gene (reference sequence). CDR3 length: 17 residues. Trimming pared 8 bases from V and 5 bases from J, leaving 28 bases between. CDR3 region: CASVPLNPPRGVNEQYF. As DNA, the CDR3 is TGTGCCAGCGTCCCTTTGAACCCACCCAGGGGGGTCAACGAGCAGTACTTC.

The rearrangement uses TRBV28 and TRBJ1-2; 7 nucleotides agree with TRBD1. CDR3 length: 14 amino acids. J gave up 4 bases and V 5 bases, and 7 bases lay outside the gene matches. Germline V gene lookup returns CDR1 MDHEN and CDR2 SYDVKM. Here the CDR3 reads CASSPMDRFYGYTF. The DNA for the CDR3 is TGTGCCAGCAGTCCTATGGACAGGTTCTATGGCTACACCTTC.

The chain carries TRBV28 and TRBJ1-6, with unresolved D. Between the trimmed V and J ends, which lost 2 bases and 9 bases, there was a span of 5 bases. The CDR3 contains 12 residues. Germline CDR1 is MDHEN and CDR2 is SYDVKM. The CDR3 protein is CASSLRGSPLHF. The CDR3 DNA sequence: TGTGCCAGCAGTTTACGCGGTTCACCCCTCCACTTT.

This chain uses TRBV15 with TRBJ2-5; the D is unclear. The CDR3 extends over 13 amino acids. Germline CDR1 LNHNV, CDR2 YYDKDF (reference sequence). V dropped 0 bases and J dropped 3 bases, with 5 bases sitting between them. The CDR3 DNA follows: TGTGCCACCAGCAGAGAATTAGAAGAGACCCAGTACTTC. Its translation is CATSRELEETQYF.

The V gene is TRBV7-2, the J gene TRBJ2-1; TRBD1 matches at 12 bases. This CDR3 comprises 16 residues. The J segment lost 9 bases and the V segment lost 7 bases, leaving 13 bases of the junction unmatched. Germline V gene lookup returns CDR1 SGHTA and CDR2 FQGNSA. CDR3 amino acids: CASNSLRGQGAVEQFF. CDR3 in DNA: TGTGCCAGCAACTCCCTACGGGGACAGGGGGCGGTTGAGCAGTTCTTC.